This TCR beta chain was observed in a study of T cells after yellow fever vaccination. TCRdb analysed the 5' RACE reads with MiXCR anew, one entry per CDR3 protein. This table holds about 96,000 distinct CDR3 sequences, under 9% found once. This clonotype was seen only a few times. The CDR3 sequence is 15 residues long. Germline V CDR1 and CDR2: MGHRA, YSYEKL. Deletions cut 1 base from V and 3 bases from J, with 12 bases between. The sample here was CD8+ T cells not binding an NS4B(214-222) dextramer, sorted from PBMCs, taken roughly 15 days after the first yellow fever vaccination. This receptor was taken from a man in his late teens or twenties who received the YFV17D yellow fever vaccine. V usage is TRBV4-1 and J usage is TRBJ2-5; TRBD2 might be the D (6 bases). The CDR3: CASSQAPGGKETQYF. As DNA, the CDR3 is TGCGCCAGCAGCCAAGCGCCTGGGGGGAAAGAGACCCAGTACTTC.